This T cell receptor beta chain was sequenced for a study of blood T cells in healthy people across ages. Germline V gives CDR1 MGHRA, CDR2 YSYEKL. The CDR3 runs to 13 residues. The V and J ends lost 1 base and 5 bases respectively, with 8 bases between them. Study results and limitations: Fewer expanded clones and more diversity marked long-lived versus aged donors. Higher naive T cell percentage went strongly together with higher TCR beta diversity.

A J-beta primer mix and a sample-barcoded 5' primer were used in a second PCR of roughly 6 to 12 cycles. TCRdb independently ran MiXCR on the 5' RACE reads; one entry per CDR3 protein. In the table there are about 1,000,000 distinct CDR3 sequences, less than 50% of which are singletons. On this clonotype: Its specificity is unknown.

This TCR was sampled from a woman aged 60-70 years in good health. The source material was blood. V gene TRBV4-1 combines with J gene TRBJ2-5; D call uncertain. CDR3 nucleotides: TGCGCCAGCAGCCAAGCCGCCTTGGAGACCCAGTACTTC. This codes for CASSQAALETQYF.